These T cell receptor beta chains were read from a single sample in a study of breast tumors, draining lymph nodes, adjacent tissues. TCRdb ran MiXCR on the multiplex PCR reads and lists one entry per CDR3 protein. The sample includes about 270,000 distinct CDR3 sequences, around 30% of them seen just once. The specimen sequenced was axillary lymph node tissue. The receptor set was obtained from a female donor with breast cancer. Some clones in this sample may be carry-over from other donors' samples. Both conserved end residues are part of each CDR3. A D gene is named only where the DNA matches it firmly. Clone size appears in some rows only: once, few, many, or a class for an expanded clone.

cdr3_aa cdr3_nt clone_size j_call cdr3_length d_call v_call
CSARDVSGFGYTEAFF TGCAGTGCTAGAGATGTTTCAGGGTTTGGGTACACTGAAGCTTTCTTT few TRBJ1-1 16 NA TRBV20-1
CASSLLMAGGETQYF TGTGCCAGCAGCTTACTTATGGCGGGGGGCGAGACCCAGTACTTC NA TRBJ2-5 15 TRBD2 TRBV11-3
CAGSFARGNYDEQFF TGTGCCGGCAGCTTTGCGAGAGGAAACTACGATGAGCAGTTCTTC NA TRBJ2-1 15 NA TRBV11-2
CASSHRQGARGTRYF TGTGCCAGCAGTCATCGACAGGGGGCTCGGGGGACCCGGTACTTC NA TRBJ2-5 15 TRBD1 TRBV6-5
CASSYEADATQYF TGTGCCAGCAGTTACGAGGCCGATGCGACCCAGTACTTC many TRBJ2-5 13 NA TRBV6-5
CASSWLGAGNEQFF TGTGCCAGCTCTTGGCTTGGCGCCGGCAATGAGCAGTTCTTC few TRBJ2-1 14 NA TRBV18
CASSRGTSVILSSSYNEQFF TGTGCCAGCAGCAGAGGGACTAGCGTTATCCTGTCGAGCTCCTACAATGAGCAGTTCTTC many TRBJ2-1 20 TRBD2 TRBV11-2
CASSAYISQETQSF TGTGCCAGCAGCGCCTACATTTCCCAAGAGACCCAGTCCTTC few TRBJ2-5 14 NA TRBV9
CSATGTSSYQPQHF TGCAGTGCGACCGGGACCTCTTCTTATCAGCCCCAGCATTTT many TRBJ1-5 14 NA TRBV20-1
CASSPTSGRAISGANVLTF TGTGCCAGCAGCCCGACTAGCGGGAGGGCCATCTCCGGGGCCAACGTCCTGACTTTC many TRBJ2-6 19 TRBD2 TRBV7-9
CASSNRVVESPLHF TGTGCCAGCAGCAACAGGGTTGTGGAGTCACCCCTCCACTTT many TRBJ1-6 14 NA TRBV5-6
CSARPPDQPQHF TGCAGTGCTAGACCCCCGGATCAGCCCCAGCATTTT many TRBJ1-5 12 NA TRBV20-1
CASSDRGGGQPQHF TGTGCCAGCAGTGATCGGGGGGGAGGTCAGCCCCAGCATTTT many TRBJ1-5 14 NA TRBV2
CASNESRENEQLF TGCGCCAGCAATGAGTCGCGGGAAAATGAGCAGCTCTTC NA TRBJ2-1 13 NA TRBV10-1
CASSLYGSSRGNEQFF TGTGCCAGCAGTTTATATGGTTCTAGTAGAGGCAATGAGCAGTTCTTC few TRBJ2-1 16 NA TRBV28
CSVAWLDYEQYF TGCAGCGTTGCGTGGCTAGACTACGAGCAGTACTTC many TRBJ2-7 12 NA TRBV29-1
CAGGGNEQFF TGTGCCGGCGGGGGGAATGAGCAGTTCTTC NA TRBJ2-1 10 TRBD2 TRBV3-1